The 6 T cell receptor beta chains below all came from one sample that was sequenced in a study of blood T cell repertoires in COVID-19. Profiling relied on immunoSEQ multiplex PCR, and the TCRdb table lists in-frame clones only, not all of them. The data hold around 250,000 clones, with 88% observed a single time. Sequenced sample: PBMCs or T cells enriched from blood (not recorded which). Receptors were obtained from a woman between 40 and 50 years old with acute COVID-19.

V usage is TRBV7-8 and J usage is TRBJ1-4, with D tentatively TRBD1 (6 bases). Trimming stripped 5 bases from V and 8 bases from J, with 15 bases between. The germline CDR1 and CDR2 sequences are SGHVS and FQNEAQ. The length of the CDR3 is 14 residues. CDR3 loop: CASSLLGAGEKLFF. CDR3 nucleotide sequence: TGTGCCAGCAGCCTCTTGGGGGCGGGCGAAAAACTGTTTTTT.

The gene calls are TRBV4-1 and TRBJ1-5; D not resolved. The CDR3 runs 13 residues. The germline V gene encodes CDR1 MGHRA and CDR2 YSYEKL. V lost 1 base to trimming and J lost 5 bases, with 6 bases between them. The CDR3 reads CASSQVFDQPQHF. The CDR3 DNA is TGCGCCAGCAGCCAAGTCTTTGATCAGCCCCAGCATTTT.

This chain links TRBV11-2 with TRBJ2-1; TRBD2 aligns across 11 bases. Unmatched junction bases numbered 4, after V lost 5 bases and J lost 7 bases. The CDR3 length is 14 residues. Per germline, CDR1 SGHAT and CDR2 FQNNGV. DNA of the CDR3: TGTGCCAGCAGCCCGCTAGCGGGAGGTAATGAGCAGTTCTTC. This sequence encodes CASSPLAGGNEQFF.

The chain links TRBV25-1 to TRBJ2-5; the match to TRBD2 covers 8 bases. Unmatched junction bases numbered 12, after V lost 6 bases and J lost 6 bases. The CDR3 covers 15 residues. Germline V gene lookup returns CDR1 MGHDK and CDR2 SYGVNS. CDR3 in amino acids: CASRSSAGARKTQYF. In nucleotides, the CDR3 is TGTGCCAGCAGAAGTTCAGCGGGAGCTCGAAAGACCCAGTACTTC. Combining the CDR3 with reference TRBV25-1 and TRBJ2-5 gives the whole variable domain EADIYQTPRYLVIGTGKKITLECSQTMGHDKMYWYQQDPGMELHLIHYSYGVNSTEKGDLSSESTVSRIRTEHFPLTLESARPSHTSQYLCASRSSAGARKTQYFGPGTRLLVL.

The rearrangement uses TRBV29-1 and TRBJ1-5; 8 bases fit TRBD1. The germline CDR1 and CDR2 sequences are SQVTM and ANQGSEA. Trimming cost V 1 base and J 5 bases; bases outside gene matches: 1. This CDR3 comprises 13 residues. CDR3 residues: CSVEVQGDQPQHF. In DNA, the CDR3 is TGCAGCGTTGAAGTACAGGGGGATCAGCCCCAGCATTTT. Full variable domain (outside the CDR3, taken from reference TRBV29-1 and TRBJ1-5): SAVISQKPSRDICQRGTSLTIQCQVDSQVTMMFWYRQQPGQSLTLIATANQGSEATYESGFVIDKFPISRPNLTFSTLTVSNMSPEDSSIYLCSVEVQGDQPQHFGDGTRLSIL.

The J gene is TRBJ2-1, the V gene TRBV19; tentative D call: TRBD1 (6 bases). Trimming shortened V by 3 bases and J by 3 bases, and 15 bases separated the two germline ends. Germline V gene sequence: CDR1 LNHDA, CDR2 SQIVND (reference sequence). The CDR3 spans 16 residues. CDR3 bases: TGTGCCAGTAGTATCCCTGGACAGCTGGGCTACAATGAGCAGTTCTTC. Translating gives CASSIPGQLGYNEQFF.